The clone carrying this TCR beta chain was found once. The data belong to a study of T cell changes during pregnancy in multiple sclerosis. Assay: immunoSEQ multiplex PCR; the TCRdb copy retains only in-frame clones and omits some. This sample has around 38,000 clones, with 85% to 95% found just once. CDR1 SGHTA and CDR2 FQGNSA come from the germline V gene. Trimming pared 1 base from V and 0 bases from J, leaving 10 bases between. This CDR3 has 17 amino acids. The sequencing here drew on CD4+ T cells from peripheral blood mononuclear cells, taken in the third trimester of pregnancy. The sequence came from a female donor in good health, enrolled as a control in a pregnancy study. V and J are TRBV7-2 and TRBJ1-6; D gene uncertain. The chain's CDR3 is CASSLVPASSYNSPLHF. In DNA form, the CDR3 reads TGTGCCAGCAGCTTAGTCCCAGCTAGCTCCTATAATTCACCCCTCCACTTT. The entire variable domain, with the rest obtained from reference TRBV7-2 and TRBJ1-6, is as follows: GAGVSQSPSNKVTEKGKDVELRCDPISGHTALYWYRQSLGQGLEFLIYFQGNSAPDKSGLPSDRFSAERTGGSVSTLTIQRTQQEDSAVYLCASSLVPASSYNSPLHFGNGTRLTVT.